These T cell receptor beta chains were read from a single sample in a study of chemoradiotherapy in HPV16-positive cancers. Libraries were prepared by immunoSEQ multiplex PCR; TCRdb keeps only in-frame clonotypes and omits some of them. The profile shows 9,500 to 15,000 clones, 85% to 90% of them singletons. Source: blood, taken from a patient who underwent chemoradiotherapy. The receptors derive from a human donor with HPV-associated anogenital cancer. CDR3s leave out the opening cysteine and the closing phenylalanine or tryptophan. Rows may omit the clone size; those that give it use once, few, many or a size class.

cdr3_aa v_call clone_size
ASSLRGTVNSPLH TRBV5-4 once
ASSLTDPLEAKNIQY TRBV5-1 .
ASSQVRVSSGNTIY TRBV4-1 .
ASSSLQGAKLTEAF TRBV5-1 .
ASSVGGNSPLH TRBV9 once
ASSMGRGLDGELF TRBV19 .
ASSADSGGKGEQF TRBV19 .
ASSIDRNTDTQY TRBV19 .
ASSQAYFSGGGKETQY TRBV4-1 .
ASSPGQGSAF TRBV5-1 .
ASSYFPQGREAF TRBV6-5 once
ASSEFGELF TRBV19 .
ASSDGGSFTEAF TRBV2 .
AWSVKTGTVNIQY TRBV30 .
ASSVGAGLGGYT TRBV9 .
ASSYDPRLNTEAF TRBV6-6 .
AWRRQPQETQY TRBV30 .
SAAQGAGGYT TRBV29-1 .
ASSEGAGTDTQY TRBV6-1 .
ASSQQGGSTEAF TRBV5-1 .
AISELPGDYGYT TRBV10-3 .
ATSTGYSNQPQH TRBV15 .
SASTGGPQY TRBV20-1 .
ASSFQGLGNTEAF TRBV7-2 .
ASSLAGLYDEQF TRBV5-1 .
ASSLEGMTEAF TRBV5-1 .
ASSLAWGLAGGKDTQY TRBV7-2 .
ASSLEGTNEKLF TRBV5-1 .
ASSSSRQGNGELF TRBV19 .
AWSRLAGGYSQETQY TRBV30 few
ASSYHGRPSLIEAF TRBV6-6 .
ASSRGQSNSNQPQH TRBV19 .
ASRSSGGGTDTQY TRBV2 .
AISESGEGVGKTQY TRBV10-3 .
ASSQPARDRHQPQH TRBV23-1 .
ASSLMGLAGGQETQY TRBV7-2 once
ASSATGQETQY TRBV19 .
ASSGTGGGNTEAF TRBV5-1 .
ASTTWDTIY TRBV2 .
ASKSSDSSYNEQF TRBV6-1 .
AWSVLIDTQY TRBV30 .
ASSPSNQPQH TRBV6-1 .
ASSANRGRRGPSSYNEQF TRBV6-1 .
ASSEGFSLGRNSPLH TRBV25-1 once
ASEGTGGAAGEAF TRBV5-1 .
ASSLASYEQY TRBV5-6 .
ASSDDSGGYYGYT TRBV6-4 .
ASSQRATGEGTGELF TRBV19 .
ASSSWTVGIYEQY TRBV7-6 few
ASSGITNEKLF TRBV10-2 once
ASSPYRGLGGTDTQY TRBV14 .
ASSGGLAGGEEQF TRBV5-1 .